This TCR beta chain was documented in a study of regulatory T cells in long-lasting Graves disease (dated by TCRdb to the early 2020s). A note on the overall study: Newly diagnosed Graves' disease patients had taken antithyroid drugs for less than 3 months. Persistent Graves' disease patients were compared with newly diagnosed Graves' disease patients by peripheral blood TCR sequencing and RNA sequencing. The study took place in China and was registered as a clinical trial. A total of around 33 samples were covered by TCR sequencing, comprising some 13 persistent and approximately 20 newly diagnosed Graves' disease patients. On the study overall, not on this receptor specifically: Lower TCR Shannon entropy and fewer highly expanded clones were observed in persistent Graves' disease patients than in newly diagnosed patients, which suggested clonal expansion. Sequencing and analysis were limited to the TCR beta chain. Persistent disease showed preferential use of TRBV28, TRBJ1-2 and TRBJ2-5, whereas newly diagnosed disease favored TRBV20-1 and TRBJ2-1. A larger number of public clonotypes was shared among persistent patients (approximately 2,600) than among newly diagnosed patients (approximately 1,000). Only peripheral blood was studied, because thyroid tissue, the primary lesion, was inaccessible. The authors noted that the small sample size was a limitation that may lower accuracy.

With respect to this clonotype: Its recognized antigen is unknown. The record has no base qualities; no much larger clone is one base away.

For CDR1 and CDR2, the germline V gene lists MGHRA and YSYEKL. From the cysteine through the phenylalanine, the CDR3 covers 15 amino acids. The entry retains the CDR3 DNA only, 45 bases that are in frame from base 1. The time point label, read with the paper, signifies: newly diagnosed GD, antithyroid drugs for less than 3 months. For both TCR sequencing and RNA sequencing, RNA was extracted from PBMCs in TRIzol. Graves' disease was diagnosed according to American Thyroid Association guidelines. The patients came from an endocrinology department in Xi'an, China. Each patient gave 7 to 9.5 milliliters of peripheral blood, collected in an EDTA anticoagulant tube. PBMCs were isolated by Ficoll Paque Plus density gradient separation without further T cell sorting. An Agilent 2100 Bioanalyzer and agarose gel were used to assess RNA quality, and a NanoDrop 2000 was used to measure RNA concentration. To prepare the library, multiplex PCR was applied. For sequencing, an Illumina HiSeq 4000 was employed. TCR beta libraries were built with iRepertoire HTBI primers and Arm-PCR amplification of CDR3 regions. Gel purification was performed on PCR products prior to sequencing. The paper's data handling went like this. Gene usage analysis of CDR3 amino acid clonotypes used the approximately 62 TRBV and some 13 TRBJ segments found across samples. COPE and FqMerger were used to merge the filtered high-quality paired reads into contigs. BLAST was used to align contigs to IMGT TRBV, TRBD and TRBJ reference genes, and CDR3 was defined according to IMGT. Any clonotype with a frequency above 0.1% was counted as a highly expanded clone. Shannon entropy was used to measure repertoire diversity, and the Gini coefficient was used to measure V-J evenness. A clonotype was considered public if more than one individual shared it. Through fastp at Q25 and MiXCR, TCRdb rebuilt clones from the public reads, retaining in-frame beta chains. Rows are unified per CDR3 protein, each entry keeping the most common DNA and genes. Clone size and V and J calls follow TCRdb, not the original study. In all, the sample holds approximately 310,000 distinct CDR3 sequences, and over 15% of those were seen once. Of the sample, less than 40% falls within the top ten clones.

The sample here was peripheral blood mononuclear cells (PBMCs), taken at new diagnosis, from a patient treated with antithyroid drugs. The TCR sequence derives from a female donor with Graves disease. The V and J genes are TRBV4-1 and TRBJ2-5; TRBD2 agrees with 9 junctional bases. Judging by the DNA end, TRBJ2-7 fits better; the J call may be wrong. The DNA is TGCGCCAGCAGATACAGACTAGCGGACTCCTACGAGCAGTACTTC. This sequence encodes CASRYRLADSYEQYF.